A single sample is the source of the 22 T cell receptor beta chains below, sequenced in a study of T cell repertoires in cytomegalovirus infection. TCRdb recomputed calls from the reads with MiXCR, one row per CDR3 protein. Of some 900,000 distinct CDR3 sequences in the sample, around a third were seen once. No antigen has been assigned to these receptors. The material sequenced was cultured CD8+ T cells from PBMCs, taken from culture after CMV antigen stimulation. The receptors shown here come from a human donor in good health (CMV status not recorded). Some clones in this sample may be carry-over from other donors' samples.

This clonotype was seen more than once but under ten times. This chain links TRBV6-6 with TRBJ2-2; perhaps D is TRBD1 or TRBD2 (5 bases each). CDR3 length equals 16 residues. The germline V and J ends were trimmed by 2 bases and 7 bases, with 17 bases remaining between them. In germline, CDR1 is MNHNY, CDR2 SVGAGI (reference sequence). CDR3 nucleotides: TGTGCCAGCAGTTACGTTACCGGGACGCCATACGGGGAGCTGTTTTTT. Protein: CASSYVTGTPYGELFF.

A word on this clonotype: At one of its ends the junction is not consistent with the germline gene, which may arise from a read error. The chain uses TRBV7-8 and TRBJ2-7; D gene unclear. This CDR3 has 13 amino acids. Germline CDR1 SGHVS, CDR2 FQNEAQ. Here the CDR3 DNA reads TGTACCAGCAGCCCCGTAGGCACCTACGAGCAGTACTTC. Translated, it gives CTSSPVGTYEQYF.

This clonotype came up a few times. The genes are TRBV7-9 and TRBJ1-4, with D maybe TRBD1 (6 bases). V was trimmed by 5 bases and J by 2 bases, leaving 12 bases between them. This CDR3 region has 15 residues. The germline CDR1 and CDR2 sequences are SEHNR and FQNEAQ (reference sequence). The CDR3, as DNA: TGTGCCAGCAGCCCGCAGGGGTGGACTAATGAAAAACTGTTTTTT. Translating it yields CASSPQGWTNEKLFF.

This clonotype was detected only a few times. This chain connects TRBV15 to TRBJ2-1, with TRBD2 identical over 8 bases. The CDR3 has 15 amino acids. Trimming at V came to 4 bases and at J to 6 bases, leaving 8 bases not matched to a gene. Germline CDR1 and CDR2: LNHNV and YYDKDF (reference sequence). The CDR3 is CATSIEAAGGNEQFF. DNA for the CDR3: TGTGCCACCAGCATAGAAGCGGCGGGGGGCAATGAGCAGTTCTTC.

The chain has TRBV7-6 and TRBJ2-2; 7 positions match TRBD2. The CDR3 covers 14 residues. Per the germline V gene, CDR1 is SGHVS and CDR2 is FNYEAQ. The CDR3 DNA reads TGTGCGTCCCCCGGGGGGACCAACACCGGGGAGCTGTTTTTT. Translating it yields CASPGGTNTGELFF.

In DNA, the CDR3 is TGTGCCAGCAGTTTTCAGGTCAGGGGAACTGAAGCTTTCTTT. Its protein product is CASSFQVRGTEAFF. The V gene is TRBV27, the J gene TRBJ1-1; a weak D match, TRBD1 (6 bases). The ends were cut back, 3 bases at V and 5 bases at J, with 13 bases in the middle. This CDR3 spans 14 amino acids. Germline lookup yields CDR1 MNHEY and CDR2 SMNVEV (reference sequence).

This chain joins TRBV4-2 and TRBJ1-5; TRBD1 agrees at 8 bases. This CDR3 is built from 17 residues. The J segment lost 0 bases and the V segment lost 0 bases, leaving 4 bases of the junction unmatched. Germline CDR1 is LGHNA and CDR2 is YNFKEQ. The CDR3 loop is CASSQDRGLVSNQPQHF. For the CDR3, the DNA is TGTGCCAGCAGCCAAGACAGGGGGCTTGTTAGCAATCAGCCCCAGCATTTT.

This clonotype was observed many times. As DNA, the CDR3 is TGTGCCAGCAGCTTAGGATCGGCACTAACTAACTATGGCTACACCTTC. This sequence encodes CASSLGSALTNYGYTF. The chain combines TRBV7-6 with TRBJ1-2; no clear D gene. V lost 1 base to trimming and J lost 0 bases, with 12 bases between them. Germline values: CDR1 SGHVS, CDR2 FNYEAQ. The CDR3 length is 16 residues.

This clonotype was seen a handful of times. The chain uses TRBV19 and TRBJ1-4; 9 bases are a match to TRBD1. Unmatched junction bases numbered 10, after V lost 6 bases and J lost 8 bases. The CDR3 extends over 15 amino acids. Germline CDR1 is LNHDA and CDR2 is SQIVND (reference sequence). Written as DNA, the CDR3 is TGTGCCAGTAGCCCGGCGGGGACAGGGTACGAAAAACTGTTTTTT. This codes for CASSPAGTGYEKLFF.

The V call is TRBV3-1, the J call TRBJ2-3; TRBD1 might be the D (6 bases). The CDR3 covers 14 residues. Deletions cut 3 bases from V and 7 bases from J, with 14 bases between. Germline CDR1 and CDR2: LGHDT and YNNKEL (reference sequence). This chain's CDR3 is CASSHGQGPNTQYF. The CDR3 DNA follows: TGTGCCAGCAGCCACGGGCAGGGGCCAAATACGCAGTATTTT.

The chain uses TRBV3-1 and TRBJ2-7; 8 positions agree with TRBD2. The CDR3 has 16 amino acids. V shed 3 bases, J shed 5 bases, and the junction held 12 bases outside the gene matches. The germline V gene encodes CDR1 LGHDT and CDR2 YNNKEL (reference sequence). The CDR3, as DNA: TGTGCCAGCAGCCAGGTCGGGGGGGGGGCCCTGGACGAGCAGTACTTC. It is translated as CASSQVGGGALDEQYF.

The J gene is TRBJ1-6, the V gene TRBV10-3; D not resolved. Germline CDR1 is ENHRY and CDR2 is SYGVKD. V lost 3 bases and J 6 bases, leaving 9 bases between the germline ends. CDR3 length: 14 amino acids. The CDR3 is CAISDGKSNSPLHF. The CDR3 DNA sequence: TGTGCCATCAGTGATGGTAAATCTAATTCACCCCTCCACTTT.

This clonotype was seen many times. This chain joins TRBV7-8 and TRBJ1-2; unclear D gene. The CDR3 sequence is 14 residues long. The V gene lost 5 bases and the J gene lost 2 bases, with 12 bases spanning the gap. CDR1 and CDR2 from the germline V gene are SGHVS and FQNEAQ. In nucleotides, the CDR3 is TGTGCCAGCAGCCCATGGACGGAAAACTATGGCTACACCTTC. Residues: CASSPWTENYGYTF.

This clonotype occurred a few times. This chain links TRBV28 with TRBJ1-1; 7 bases fit TRBD1. The junction had 10 bases not matched to a gene; V was cut back by 4 bases and J by 5 bases. The CDR3 sequence is 15 residues long. From germline, CDR1 is MDHEN and CDR2 SYDVKM. The CDR3 DNA sequence: TGTGCCAGCAGTTCGGAAACAGGGGTAGCGACTGAAGCTTTCTTT. It codes for CASSSETGVATEAFF.

The rearrangement uses TRBV27 and TRBJ2-1, with 8 bases aligning to TRBD2. The CDR3 is 17 residues long. From germline, CDR1 is MNHEY and CDR2 SMNVEV (reference sequence). The junction had 12 bases not matched to a gene; V was cut back by 5 bases and J by 3 bases. The CDR3 DNA sequence: TGTGCCAGCAGTCTAAACCCCAGCGGGGGAAACTACAATGAGCAGTTCTTC. This encodes CASSLNPSGGNYNEQFF.

This clonotype was seen a few times. The gene calls are TRBV6-6 and TRBJ1-2; D uncertain. V lost 3 bases and J 2 bases, leaving 7 bases between the germline ends. CDR3 length equals 13 residues. Germline CDR1 MNHNY, CDR2 SVGAGI (reference sequence). The CDR3 DNA sequence: TGTGCCAGCAGTTATACGGGAAACTATGGCTACACCTTC. Its translation is CASSYTGNYGYTF.

This clonotype appeared a few times. The chain combines TRBV7-6 with TRBJ1-2; no firm D call. The germline V gene has CDR1 SGHVS and CDR2 FNYEAQ. The germline V and J ends were trimmed by 2 bases and 7 bases, with 8 bases remaining between them. The CDR3 sequence is 12 residues long. DNA for the CDR3: TGTGCCAGCAGCTTAAGAGGGTCTGGCTACACCTTC. It encodes CASSLRGSGYTF.

This clonotype was seen many times. The rearrangement links TRBV7-2 to TRBJ2-3; D gene ambiguous. Per the germline V gene, CDR1 is SGHTA and CDR2 is FQGNSA. The CDR3 has 14 amino acids. Trimming stripped 1 base from V and 0 bases from J, with 5 bases between. Written as DNA, the CDR3 is TGTGCCAGCAGCTTAGAACTTAGCACAGATACGCAGTATTTT. Encoded protein: CASSLELSTDTQYF. The full variable domain, its missing parts supplied by reference TRBV7-2 and TRBJ2-3, is GAGVSQSPSNKVTEKGKDVELRCDPISGHTALYWYRQSLGQGLEFLIYFQGNSAPDKSGLPSDRFSAERTGGSVSTLTIQRTQQEDSAVYLCASSLELSTDTQYFGPGTRLTVL.

This clonotype appeared many times. This chain links TRBV5-6 with TRBJ1-2, with TRBD1 matching 9 bases. J lost 5 bases, V lost 5 bases, and 7 bases had no gene match. The CDR3 contains 14 residues. Germline loops: CDR1 SGHDT, CDR2 YYEEEE. CDR3 sequence reads: CASSPGTGLYGYTF. The CDR3 DNA is TGTGCCAGCAGTCCCGGGACAGGGCTTTATGGCTACACCTTC.

The V and J genes are TRBV6-6 and TRBJ1-1; 7 bases line up with TRBD1. Germline V gives CDR1 MNHNY, CDR2 SVGAGI (reference sequence). Trimming at V came to 6 bases and at J to 7 bases, leaving 5 bases not matched to a gene. This CDR3 is 12 amino acids long. In DNA form, the CDR3 reads TGTGCCAGCAGGGCTGGACAGGATGAAGCTTTCTTT. Translating gives CASRAGQDEAFF.

The V and J genes are TRBV7-2 and TRBJ2-3, with 8 bases identical to TRBD2. V shed 5 bases, J shed 1 base, and the junction held 11 bases outside the gene matches. CDR3 length: 17 amino acids. Germline-derived CDR1 and CDR2 are SGHTA and FQGNSA. CDR3 protein: CASSQKAGGPGTDTQYF. CDR3 DNA: TGTGCCAGCAGCCAGAAGGCGGGGGGCCCGGGCACAGATACGCAGTATTTT.

The V gene is TRBV11-2, the J gene TRBJ2-5; a weak D match, TRBD2 (5 bases). The CDR3 consists of 15 residues. The germline CDR1 and CDR2 sequences are SGHAT and FQNNGV. The V end lost 1 base, the J end lost 5 bases, and 14 bases lay between the germline ends. The CDR3 DNA reads TGTGCCAGCAGCTTAGGGCCCGAGGGTACGGAGACCCAGTACTTC. Translating gives CASSLGPEGTETQYF.